The rows below give T cell receptor beta chains drawn from one sample of a study of blood T cell repertoires in COVID-19. This table comes from immunoSEQ multiplex PCR, and its TCRdb copy is limited to in-frame clones, with some not included. The table has around 160,000 clones, 85% to 90% seen once. Sequencing was done on a sample of peripheral blood. The receptors come from a human donor in a cohort sampled during active COVID-19. The CDR3 runs from the conserved cysteine through the conserved F or W. Each record gives: V gene, clone size, D gene, J gene, CDR3 DNA, CDR3 protein. D genes are given only for firm matches. A row's size may be missing; if present it is once, few, many or a size class.

>TRBV7-3|-|-|TRBJ2-5
TGTGCCAGCAGCTTCGGGGGAGCTAAGACCCAGTACTTC
CASSFGGAKTQYF
>TRBV4-1|-|TRBD1|TRBJ1-5
TGCGCCAGCAGCCAAGGGCCGGGACAGAGCAATCAGCCCCAGCATTTT
CASSQGPGQSNQPQHF
>TRBV6-5|-|-|TRBJ1-2
TGTGCCAGCACCCAAAGGGGGTCCCTATATGGCTACACCTTC
CASTQRGSLYGYTF
>TRBV3-1/TRBV3-2|-|-|TRBJ2-6
TGTGCCAGCAGCCTCACCCCAAGGACACCGGCCTCTGGGGCCAACGTCCTGACTTTC
CASSLTPRTPASGANVLTF
>TRBV29-1|-|TRBD1|TRBJ2-1
TGCAGCGCCCTTACAGGGGCCTACAATGAGCAGTTCTTC
CSALTGAYNEQFF
>TRBV27|-|-|TRBJ2-7
TGTGCCAGCAGTTTATCCCAGGGGCAGGGGGAGCAGTACTTC
CASSLSQGQGEQYF
>TRBV7-2|-|TRBD1|TRBJ2-1
TGTGCCAGCAGCTTAGGACAGGGGGCAAATATGTTGCAGTTCTTC
CASSLGQGANMLQFF
>TRBV15|-|-|TRBJ2-3
TGTGCCACCAGCAGTGTTACATCGGAGAGGCAGTATTTT
CATSSVTSERQYF
>TRBV7-3|-|-|TRBJ2-6
TGTGCCAGCAGCTCAGCGGCGGGGCGGGGAGGCGTCCTGACTTTC
CASSSAAGRGGVLTF
>TRBV7-3|-|-|TRBJ2-3
TGTGCCAGCAGCTTCGACGACAGAACAGATACGCAGTATTTT
CASSFDDRTDTQYF
>TRBV6-5|-|TRBD1|TRBJ1-2
TGTGCCAGCAGTTACCGCGACAGGGCCCTGGGTGGCTACACCTTC
CASSYRDRALGGYTF
>TRBV27|-|TRBD1|TRBJ1-1
TGTGCCAGCAGTACCCGACAGGGGTACACTGAAGCTTTCTTT
CASSTRQGYTEAFF
>TRBV7-2|-|TRBD1|TRBJ1-5
TGTGCCAGCAGCTTAGGAGGGGGCGGTCAGCCCCAGCATTTT
CASSLGGGGQPQHF
>TRBV5-6|-|-|TRBJ1-3
TGTGCCAGCAGCTCAACCGAGGGATACCCTGGAAACACCATATATTTT
CASSSTEGYPGNTIYF
>TRBV18|-|-|TRBJ2-1
TGTGCCAGCTCACCAGGGGGACTTCCCCCCGAGCAGTTCTTC
CASSPGGLPPEQFF
>TRBV7-2|-|-|TRBJ1-6
TGTGCCAGCAGCTCCCTCAGGGAATCACCCCTCCACTTT
CASSSLRESPLHF
>TRBV6-6|-|-|TRBJ1-2
TGTGCCAGCAGTACGTCATCGGGGGGACACTATGGCTACACCTTC
CASSTSSGGHYGYTF
>TRBV30|few|TRBD1|TRBJ1-5
TGTGCCTGGAGTTCCGGACAGGTTAGCAATCAGCCCCAGCATTTT
CAWSSGQVSNQPQHF
>TRBV7-9|-|TRBD1|TRBJ1-2
TGTGCCAGCGGCCGAAACCGGGACAGCTATGGCTACACCTTC
CASGRNRDSYGYTF
>TRBV5-1|-|-|TRBJ2-1
TGCGCCAGCAGCCGGTTTACGGGGGACCCCTACAATGAGCAGTTCTTC
CASSRFTGDPYNEQFF
>TRBV6-6|-|TRBD2|TRBJ2-1
TGTGCCAGCAGTTACTCTGGGCGGGGGGGCCGTGAGCAGTTCTTC
CASSYSGRGGREQFF
>TRBV2|-|TRBD2|TRBJ2-5
TGTGCCAGCAGGGATACCGGGACTAGGGGAGAGACCCAGTACTTC
CASRDTGTRGETQYF
>TRBV5-1|-|-|TRBJ2-7
TGCGCCAGCAGCTTGGATTCTAGACGGGACTCCTACGAGCAGTACTTC
CASSLDSRRDSYEQYF
>TRBV3-1/TRBV3-2|-|TRBD1|TRBJ2-7
TGTGCCAGCAGACTTACCCTACAGGGGCAGGAGCAGTACTTC
CASRLTLQGQEQYF
>TRBV30|once|-|TRBJ2-1
TGTGCCTGGAATCAGGGATGGGAGCAGTTCTTC
CAWNQGWEQFF
>TRBV6-5|-|-|TRBJ1-4
TGTGCCAGCAGTTCCTCCTCGGGGTCTACTAATGAAAAACTGTTTTTT
CASSSSSGSTNEKLFF
>TRBV5-1|-|-|TRBJ1-2
TGCGCCCCTAGGCCAGGGGACTATGGCTACACCTTC
CAPRPGDYGYTF